This T cell receptor (beta chain) was found in a study of blood T cell repertoires in COVID-19. Across the whole study: Samples taken during acute and convalescent COVID-19 were collected in the United States, Italy and Spain. In each case, the material was cDNA or gDNA derived from T cells, B-cell-depleted T cells, or PBMCs.

Authors' analysis steps: Estimated nucleated cell counts came from reference gene primer amplification. TCRdb's table, derived via immunoSEQ multiplex PCR, lists solely in-frame clones and lacks some. V and J calls and clone size are as listed in that table; D and trimming were resolved from the DNA. The sample contains some 270,000 clones, 80% to 90% of which appear only once. The CDR3 is 20 residues long. J lost 9 bases, V lost 4 bases, and 17 bases had no gene match. Germline CDR1 KGHDR, CDR2 SFDVKD. This receptor was identified in a man aged 30 to 39 with acute or convalescent COVID-19. What was sequenced was peripheral blood. This chain connects TRBV24-1 to TRBJ2-1, with 16 bases lining up with TRBD2. CDR3 nucleotide sequence: TGTGCCACCAGTGACCCATTACGCGGGGGACTAGCGGGAGGGCCGGGTGAGCAGTTCTTC. Residues: CATSDPLRGGLAGGPGEQFF.